This T cell receptor (beta chain) emerged from a study of blood T cell repertoires in COVID-19. For the study at large: In each case, the material was cDNA or gDNA derived from T cells, B-cell-depleted T cells, or PBMCs.

Germline V gene lookup returns CDR1 LNHDA and CDR2 SQIVND (reference sequence). The junction had 5 bases not matched to a gene; V was cut back by 8 bases and J by 1 base. The CDR3 length is 13 residues. TCRdb's table, derived via immunoSEQ multiplex PCR, lists solely in-frame clones and lacks some. The profile shows under 250,000 clones, 70% to 85% of them singletons. In terms of age and location, participants ranged from roughly 18 to 100 years and lived in roughly 22 US areas. Recovered status applied to Cohort 3 donors who had two consecutive negative PCRs. It also applied to those with clearance or with symptom resolution. The sample holds one count of this clone. In the same sample, other DNA sequences code for this CDR3.

This clonotype was sampled from a woman aged 60 to 75 who had recovered from COVID-19. The sequencing input was PBMCs or T cells enriched from blood (not recorded which). The V gene is TRBV19, the J gene TRBJ2-7; 7 bases line up with TRBD2. The CDR3 coding sequence is TGTGCCAGTTCTCGGGGGGTTTCCTACGAGCAGTACTTC. As protein: CASSRGVSYEQYF.